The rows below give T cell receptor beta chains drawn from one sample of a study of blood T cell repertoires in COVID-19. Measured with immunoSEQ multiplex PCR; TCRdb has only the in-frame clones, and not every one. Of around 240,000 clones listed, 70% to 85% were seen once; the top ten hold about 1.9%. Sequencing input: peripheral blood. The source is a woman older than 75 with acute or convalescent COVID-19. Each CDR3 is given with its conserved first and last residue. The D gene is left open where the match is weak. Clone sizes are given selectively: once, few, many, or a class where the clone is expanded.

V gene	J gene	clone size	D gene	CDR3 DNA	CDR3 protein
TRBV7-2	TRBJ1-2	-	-	TGTGCCAGCAGCTTAGCACAGCGGCAAGGCTATGGCTACACCTTC	CASSLAQRQGYGYTF
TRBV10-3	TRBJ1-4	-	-	TGTGCCATCGGAGGGGGGGGGAATGAAAAACTGTTTTTT	CAIGGGGNEKLFF
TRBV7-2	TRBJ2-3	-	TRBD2	TGTGCCAGCAGCTCGGGTACTAGCGGGAGGGTTGATACGCAGTATTTT	CASSSGTSGRVDTQYF
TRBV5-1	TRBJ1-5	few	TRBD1	TGCGCCAGCAGAACAGGGGTGGATCAGCCCCAGCATTTT	CASRTGVDQPQHF
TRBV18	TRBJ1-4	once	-	TGTGCCAGCTCACCAACCCTCGCGGAACTGTTTTTT	CASSPTLAELFF
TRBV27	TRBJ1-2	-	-	TGTGCCAGCAGTTTATGGGGCGGGGCAGGAAACTATGGCTACACCTTC	CASSLWGGAGNYGYTF
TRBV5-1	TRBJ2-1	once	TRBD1	TGCGCCAGCAGCCCACAGGGGGAGCATACCAATGAGCAGTTCTTC	CASSPQGEHTNEQFF
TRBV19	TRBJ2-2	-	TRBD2	TGTGCCAGTAGTGCCCGAACGCTGACTAGCGGGAGGATCGGGGAGCTGTTTTTT	CASSARTLTSGRIGELFF
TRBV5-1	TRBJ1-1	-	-	TGCGCCAGCAGCTTGTACGGGATGGCTGGGAACACTGAAGCTTTCTTT	CASSLYGMAGNTEAFF
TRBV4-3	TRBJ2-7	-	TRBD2	TGCGCCAGCAGCCAGAACCTAGCGGTGTTTTACGAGCAGTACTTC	CASSQNLAVFYEQYF
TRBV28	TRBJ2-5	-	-	TGTGCCAGCAGTTTCAGGCAGTCTCAAGAGACCCAGTACTTC	CASSFRQSQETQYF
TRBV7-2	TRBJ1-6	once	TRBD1	TGTGCCAGCAGCTTAGGGGGACAGGAATGGGATTCACCCCTCCACTTT	CASSLGGQEWDSPLHF
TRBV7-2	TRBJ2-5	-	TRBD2	TGTGCCAGCAGCACACGGCGGGAGGAGACCCAGTACTTC	CASSTRREETQYF
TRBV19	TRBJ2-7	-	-	TGTGCCAGTAGTATCGACCGTACTTCGGGCGAGCAGTACTTC	CASSIDRTSGEQYF
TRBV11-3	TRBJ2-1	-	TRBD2	TGTGCCAGCAGCTTAGATGGTAGCGGGGGAAGCTCCTACAATGAGCAGTTCTTC	CASSLDGSGGSSYNEQFF
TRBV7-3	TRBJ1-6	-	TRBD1	TGTGCCAGCAGCCAGACAGGGGGCTATAATTCACCCCTCCACTTT	CASSQTGGYNSPLHF
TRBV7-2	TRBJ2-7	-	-	TGTGCCAGCAGTGGTGGAGGGACCCCCTACGAGCAGTACTTC	CASSGGGTPYEQYF
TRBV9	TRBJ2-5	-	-	TGTGCCAGCAGCGTAATGGCGGGTACGCAAGAGACCCAGTACTTC	CASSVMAGTQETQYF
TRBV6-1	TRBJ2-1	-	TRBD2	TGTGCCAGCAGTGAAGTTAGCGGGAGCTCCTACAATGAGCAGTTCTTC	CASSEVSGSSYNEQFF
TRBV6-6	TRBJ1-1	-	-	TGTGCCAGCAGTTACGCGGTGACTGAAGCTTTCTTT	CASSYAVTEAFF
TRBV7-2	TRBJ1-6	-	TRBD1	TGTGCCAGCAGCTCGGGACAGCCTTCCTCACCCCTCCACTTT	CASSSGQPSSPLHF
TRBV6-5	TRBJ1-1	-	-	TGTGCCACCACAAAATTAATGAACACTGAAGCTTTCTTT	CATTKLMNTEAFF
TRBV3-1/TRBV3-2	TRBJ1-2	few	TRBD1	TGTGCCAGCAGCCATCGGGACAGGTCAGGAGGCTACACCTTC	CASSHRDRSGGYTF
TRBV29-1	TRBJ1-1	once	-	TGCAGCGTTTTGTTCAGGGGCGGGAACACTGAAGCTTTCTTT	CSVLFRGGNTEAFF
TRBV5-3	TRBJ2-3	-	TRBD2	TGTGCCAGAAGCCTACTCGGGACTAGCAATACGCAGTATTTT	CARSLLGTSNTQYF
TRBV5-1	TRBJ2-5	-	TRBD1	TGCGCCAGCAGCAAGGACAGGGGGCGCGGGGAGACCCAGTACTTC	CASSKDRGRGETQYF
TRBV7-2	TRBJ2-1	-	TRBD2	TGTGCCAGCAGCTTAGGACTAGCGGGAGGGCCGCCTGAGCAGTTCTTC	CASSLGLAGGPPEQFF
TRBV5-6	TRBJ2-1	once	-	TGTGCCAGCAGCTTGGGGGGCCAAAGGGATGAGCAGTTCTTC	CASSLGGQRDEQFF
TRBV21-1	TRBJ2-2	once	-	TGTGCCAGCAGCAGAACCTCATACACAGGGGCCACCACCGGGGAGCTGTTTTTT	CASSRTSYTGATTGELFF
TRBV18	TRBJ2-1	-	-	TGTGCCAGCTCACCGTCTAACTCCTACAATGAGCAGTTCTTC	CASSPSNSYNEQFF
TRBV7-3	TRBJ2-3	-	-	TGTGCCAGCAGCTTAAGCTCCGGGAAGACAGATACGCAGTATTTT	CASSLSSGKTDTQYF
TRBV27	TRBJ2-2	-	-	TGTGCCAGCAGTTTATCCCCCCCCCGTGGGGAGCTGTTTTTT	CASSLSPPRGELFF
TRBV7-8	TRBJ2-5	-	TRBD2	TGTGCCAGCAGTTGGACTAGCGGGAGCGGAGAGACCCAGTACTTC	CASSWTSGSGETQYF
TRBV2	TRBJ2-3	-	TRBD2	TGTGCCAGCAGTGGACAAGCGGGACTTAGCACAGATACGCAGTATTTT	CASSGQAGLSTDTQYF
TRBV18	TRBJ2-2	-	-	TGTGCCAGCTCACCCACCCTCGGGAACAGGGCGGAGCTGTTTTTT	CASSPTLGNRAELFF
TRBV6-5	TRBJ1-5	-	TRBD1	TGTGCCAGCAGGCGCGACAGGGCCAATCAGCCCCAGCATTTT	CASRRDRANQPQHF
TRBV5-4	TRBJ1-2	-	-	TGTGCCAGCGGGAGCAACTATGGCTACACCTTC	CASGSNYGYTF
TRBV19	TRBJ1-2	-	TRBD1	TGTGCCAGTAGTCCCGGACAGGGGAAGGTCTATGGCTACACCTTC	CASSPGQGKVYGYTF
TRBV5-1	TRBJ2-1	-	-	TGCGCCAGCAGCTTGTCCCAAGGGGGGGGTGATGAGCAGTTCTTC	CASSLSQGGGDEQFF
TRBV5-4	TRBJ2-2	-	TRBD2	TGTGCCAGCAGCCTTAGCGGGGGAAACACCGGGGAGCTGTTTTTT	CASSLSGGNTGELFF
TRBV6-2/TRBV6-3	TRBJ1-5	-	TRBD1	TGTGCCAGCAGTAGGACAGGGAATCAGCCCCAGCATTTT	CASSRTGNQPQHF
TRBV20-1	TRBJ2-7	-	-	TGCAGTGCTAACCGGGAGCCAAATCGGTACTTC	CSANREPNRYF
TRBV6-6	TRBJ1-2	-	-	TGTGCCAGCAGTCCACAGGGTCGAGTTGGCTACACCTTC	CASSPQGRVGYTF
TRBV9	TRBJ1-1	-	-	TGTGCCAGCAGCGTAGAGCCAACAGGGCTGAACACTGAAGCTTTCTTT	CASSVEPTGLNTEAFF
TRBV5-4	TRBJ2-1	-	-	TGTGCCAGCAGCTTGGCGGGATTGTGGAATGAGCAGTTCTTC	CASSLAGLWNEQFF
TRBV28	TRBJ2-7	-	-	TGTGCCAGCAGTTTATGGGGGCAGGGCTACGAGCAGTACTTC	CASSLWGQGYEQYF
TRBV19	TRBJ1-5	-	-	TGTGCCAGTAGTATAGATCCCAGGTATAGCAATCAGCCCCAGCATTTT	CASSIDPRYSNQPQHF